This T cell receptor (beta chain) was sequenced during a study of CD8 T cells in ankylosing spondylitis. General study points: Typical of ankylosing spondylitis blood, it appeared, was a TCR beta motif of eight highly homologous variants. The authors reported significant enrichment of disease-linked clones in matched ankylosing spondylitis synovial fluid.

On this clonotype itself: No antigen is known for it.

Between the trimmed V and J ends, which lost 3 bases and 7 bases, there was a span of 16 bases. The CDR3 length is 15 residues. Germline lookup yields CDR1 LNHDA and CDR2 SQIVND (reference sequence). Quantitative 5'-RACE was performed with molecular barcodes, and it yielded the TCR beta libraries. TCRdb re-called the 5' RACE reads through MiXCR, storing one row per CDR3 protein. This sample has about 140,000 distinct CDR3 sequences; 25% to 35% occur once, and the top ten carry around 6%. Input material: synovial fluid, either unsorted or a sorted T cell fraction (not recorded which). The chain couples TRBV19 to TRBJ1-3, with D maybe TRBD1 (6 bases). This clonotype originated in a male donor with ankylosing spondylitis. The CDR3 loop reads CASSIGQNAGNTIYF. The CDR3 DNA follows: TGTGCCAGTAGTATCGGACAGAACGCCGGTAACACCATATATTTT.